The clone carrying this T cell receptor beta chain was counted between two and nine times. Its antigen is currently unknown. This specimen belongs to a study of CD8 T cells in ankylosing spondylitis. Molecular-barcoded quantitative 5'-RACE produced these TCR beta libraries. From the 5' RACE reads, TCRdb called clonotypes with MiXCR, one entry per CDR3 protein. The sample lists 300,000 to 350,000 distinct CDR3 sequences, 20% seen once, with roughly 4% in the top ten. Overall study results and limits: Enrichment of disease-linked clones was reportedly significant in matched ankylosing spondylitis synovial fluid. Disease-associated clones were CD8+ and fairly uncommon in peripheral blood. A TCR beta motif made of eight highly homologous variants seemed typical of ankylosing spondylitis blood.

V lost 7 bases and J 0 bases, leaving 10 bases between the germline ends. The CDR3 loop spans 13 amino acids. The germline CDR1 and CDR2 sequences are DFQATT and SNEGSKA (reference sequence). Material for sequencing was blood, either unsorted or a sorted T cell fraction (not recorded which). V is TRBV20-1 and J is TRBJ2-1; D is ambiguous. The clonotype was recovered from a female donor with ankylosing spondylitis or in good health (not recorded which). CDR3 sequence reads: CSVGPDSYNEQFF. CDR3 in DNA: TGCAGTGTAGGGCCGGACTCCTACAATGAGCAGTTCTTC.